Ten or more counts support the clone carrying this T cell receptor beta chain. Its specificity is not known. The sample, blood from the first hyperthyroidism diagnosis, precedes any ophthalmopathy symptoms. Per germline, CDR1 SEHNR and CDR2 FQNEAQ (reference sequence). The CDR3 is 16 amino acids. After removal of 4 bases from V and 1 base from J, the junction contained 8 bases not matched to a gene. This record belongs to a study of T cells in Graves' hyperthyroidism and ophthalmopathy. Study outcomes and limitations: Blood samples included most of the expanded thyroid clonotypes exceeding 0.001.

The source material, RNA transcripts, was used to amplify TCR beta CDR3 regions. Carried out on the TCR CDR3, a first-round RT-PCR used the HTBI primer set. TCRdb independently ran MiXCR on the multiplex PCR reads; one entry per CDR3 protein. In the table there are roughly 260,000 distinct CDR3 sequences, approximately 14% of which are singletons. The sequenced material came from blood. This sequence joins TRBV7-9 and TRBJ2-7; 9 bases agree with TRBD2. The clonotype was recovered from a woman aged 40 to 49 with Graves' hyperthyroidism that later progressed to Graves' ophthalmopathy. Here the CDR3 DNA reads TGTGCCAGCAGCTCGCCGACTAGCGGTGGGTCCTACGAGCAGTACTTC. Encoded protein: CASSSPTSGGSYEQYF.